One and the same sample provided the 23 T cell receptor beta chains below, sequenced in a study of CXCR3-negative and CXCR3-positive naive CD8 T cells. General study results and limits: Greater hydrophobicity was found in TRB CDR3s of CXCR3-positive naive cells than of CXCR3-negative naive cells.

TRB cDNA was prepared as libraries by UMI-labeled 5' RACE. One entry per CDR3 protein, without DNA, is what TCRdb gives after re-calling the 5' RACE reads. The table gives about 89,000 distinct CDR3 sequences; the top ten clones make up around 0.51% of it. These receptors' antigens are unknown. Source material: naive CXCR3+ CD8+ T cells from blood. Subset noted: CD45RO-CCR7+CD27+CD95- naive CD8+ T cells expressing CXCR3 (TNR3+). The receptors here all came from a human donor in good health. Some clones in this sample may be carry-over from other donors' samples.

V gene TRBV6-5 combines with J gene TRBJ2-5. Looked up from germline, CDR1 is MNHEY and CDR2 is SVGAGI. CDR3 length equals 17 residues. The CDR3 sequence: CASSPSPNTEYQETQYF.

The rearrangement links TRBV14 to TRBJ2-6. CDR1 is SGHDN and CDR2 is FVKESK in the germline V gene. The CDR3 runs 14 residues. The CDR3 protein is CASSHFSGANVLTF.

This rearrangement joins TRBV6-2 or TRBV6-3 to TRBJ2-1; the TRBD2 assignment by TCRdb is unverifiable without DNA. Germline V gives CDR1 MNHEY, CDR2 SVGEGT. The CDR3 extends over 16 amino acids. CDR3 residues: CASSRPNSGRAVEQFF.

V and J are TRBV12-3 or TRBV12-4 and TRBJ2-2; without DNA, the TCRdb call of TRBD1 cannot be checked. This CDR3 region has 15 residues. CDR3 sequence reads: CASHPPQGTSGELFF.

J is TRBJ2-1 and V is TRBV21-1; the TRBD1 assignment by TCRdb is unverifiable without DNA. TRBV21-1 is tagged as a pseudogene. The CDR3 runs to 16 residues. This CDR3 reads CASSKRHGAQGDEQFF.

The genes are TRBV7-9 and TRBJ2-7; the TCRdb call, TRBD2, lacks DNA for checking. The CDR3 sequence is 18 residues long. Germline V gene data show CDR1 as SEHNR and CDR2 as FQNEAQ (reference sequence). This CDR3 reads CASSLLDRGGTFSYEQYF.

V is TRBV29-1 and J is TRBJ2-1; TCRdb lists TRBD2, though no DNA is available to test this call. CDR1 is SQVTM, CDR2 ANQGSEA, per germline. The CDR3 extends over 17 amino acids. CDR3: CSVEDPLGLAGGNEQFF.

The chain employs TRBV20-1 and TRBJ2-5. The length of the CDR3 is 14 residues. Germline CDR1 is DFQATT and CDR2 is SNEGSKA (reference sequence). CDR3 sequence: CSARDLRVLETQYF.

V is TRBV7-6 and J is TRBJ2-7; the TCRdb D gene call, TRBD2, has no DNA to confirm it. The germline V gene has CDR1 SGHVS and CDR2 FNYEAQ. There are 15 residues in the CDR3. The CDR3 sequence is CASSQGRGSSYEQYF.

The CDR3 region is CASSLVPEGRGYEQFF. The chain uses TRBV28 and TRBJ2-1; TCRdb selects TRBD2, and the lack of DNA leaves this call unchecked. CDR1 is MDHEN and CDR2 is SYDVKM in the germline V gene. This CDR3 is 16 amino acids long. The entire variable domain, with the rest obtained from reference TRBV28 and TRBJ2-1, is as follows: DVKVTQSSRYLVKRTGEKVFLECVQDMDHENMFWYRQDPGLGLRLIYFSYDVKMKEKGDIPEGYSVSREKKERFSLILESASTNQTSMYLCASSLVPEGRGYEQFFGPGTRLTVL.

The CDR3 region is CASSVAGGWETQYF. The J gene is TRBJ2-5, the V gene TRBV9; TCRdb's D call, TRBD1, is unchecked because there is no DNA. Germline V gene data show CDR1 as SGDLS and CDR2 as YYNGEE. This CDR3 comprises 14 residues.

The gene calls are TRBV28 and TRBJ1-5; TCRdb proposes TRBD1, but this gene call is untestable without DNA. CDR3 length: 15 residues. Germline V gene lookup returns CDR1 MDHEN and CDR2 SYDVKM. CDR3 region: CASSFTGCSNQPQHF.

The V and J genes are TRBV5-1 and TRBJ2-7. CDR1 is SGHRS, CDR2 YFSETQ, per germline. The CDR3 is 16 amino acids. The CDR3 here is CASSDSVTDFAYEQYF.

This chain links TRBV29-1 with TRBJ2-7. This CDR3 has 13 residues. Germline-derived CDR1 and CDR2 are SQVTM and ANQGSEA. CDR3 sequence: CSVAMTNTYEQYF.

J is TRBJ2-1 and V is TRBV4-2; there is no DNA to check the TCRdb D call of TRBD2. Germline CDR1 is LGHNA and CDR2 is YNFKEQ. The CDR3 is made up of 16 amino acids. CDR3 residues: CASSLIGTSGYNEQFF.

The rearrangement links TRBV5-5 to TRBJ1-1; TCRdb calls TRBD1, which cannot be checked without DNA. The CDR3 loop spans 15 amino acids. Germline V gene sequence: CDR1 SGHKS, CDR2 YYEKEE (reference sequence). The CDR3 sequence: CASSLGQGGRVRAFF.

The V and J genes are TRBV7-9 and TRBJ1-2; the D gene TCRdb calls, TRBD1, cannot be checked with no DNA. The CDR3 sequence is 15 residues long. CDR1 is SEHNR, CDR2 FQNEAQ, per germline (reference sequence). CDR3 sequence reads: CASSPPTGFVSGYTF. Together with reference TRBV7-9 and TRBJ1-2, the CDR3 gives the full variable domain: DTGVSQNPRHKITKRGQNVTFRCDPISEHNRLYWYRQTLGQGPEFLTYFQNEAQLEKSRLLSDRFSAERPKGSFSTLEIQRTEQGDSAMYLCASSPPTGFVSGYTFGSGTRLTVV.

V gene TRBV28 combines with J gene TRBJ2-1; as DNA is missing, the TRBD2 call by TCRdb cannot be tested. In germline, CDR1 is MDHEN, CDR2 SYDVKM. There are 15 residues in the CDR3. This CDR3 reads CASGPVLAGVDEQFF.

The genes are TRBV5-4 and TRBJ2-3. This CDR3 comprises 12 residues. Germline values: CDR1 SGHNT, CDR2 YYREEE (reference sequence). This chain's CDR3 is CASSLWGNTQYF. The whole variable domain, remainder taken from reference TRBV5-4 and TRBJ2-3, is ETGVTQSPTHLIKTRGQQVTLRCSSQSGHNTVSWYQQALGQGPQFIFQYYREEENGRGNFPPRFSGLQFPNYSSELNVNALELDDSALYLCASSLWGNTQYFGPGTRLTVL.

The chain couples TRBV28 to TRBJ2-3; TCRdb outputs TRBD2, but without DNA this stays unchecked. In germline, CDR1 is MDHEN, CDR2 SYDVKM. CDR3 size: 16 residues. CDR3 sequence reads: CASRPRGGSSGDTQYF.

The rearrangement links TRBV7-8 to TRBJ2-7; TCRdb indicates TRBD2, and absent DNA this call remains unverified. Germline V CDR1 and CDR2: SGHVS, FQNEAQ. There are 15 residues in the CDR3. CDR3 in amino acids: CASSLVEGGGYEQYF.

The V gene is TRBV28, the J gene TRBJ2-1; TCRdb reports TRBD1, a call that lacks DNA to check it against. This CDR3 region has 12 residues. The germline gives CDR1 MDHEN, CDR2 SYDVKM. The CDR3 reads CASWDGYNEQFF.

The chain is built from TRBV20-1 and TRBJ2-1; TCRdb reports TRBD2, a call that lacks DNA to check it against. CDR3 length equals 18 residues. The germline CDR1 and CDR2 sequences are DFQATT and SNEGSKA (reference sequence). The CDR3 spells CSAPGLAGGRGSYNEQFF.